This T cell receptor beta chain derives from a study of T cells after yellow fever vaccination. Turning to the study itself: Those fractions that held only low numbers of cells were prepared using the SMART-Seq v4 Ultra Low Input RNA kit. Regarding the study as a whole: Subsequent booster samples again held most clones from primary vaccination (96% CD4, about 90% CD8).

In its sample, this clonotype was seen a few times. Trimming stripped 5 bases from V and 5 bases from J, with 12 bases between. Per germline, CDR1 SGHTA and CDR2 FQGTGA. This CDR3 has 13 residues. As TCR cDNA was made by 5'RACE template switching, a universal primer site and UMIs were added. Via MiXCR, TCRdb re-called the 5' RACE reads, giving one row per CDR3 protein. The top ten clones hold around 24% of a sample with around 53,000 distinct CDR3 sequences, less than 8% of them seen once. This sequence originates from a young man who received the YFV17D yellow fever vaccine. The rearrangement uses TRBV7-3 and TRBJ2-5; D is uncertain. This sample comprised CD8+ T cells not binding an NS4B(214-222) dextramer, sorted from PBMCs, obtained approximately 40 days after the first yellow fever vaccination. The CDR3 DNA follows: TGTGCCAGCAGCAAAGACTTATTGGAGACCCAGTACTTC. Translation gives CASSKDLLETQYF.